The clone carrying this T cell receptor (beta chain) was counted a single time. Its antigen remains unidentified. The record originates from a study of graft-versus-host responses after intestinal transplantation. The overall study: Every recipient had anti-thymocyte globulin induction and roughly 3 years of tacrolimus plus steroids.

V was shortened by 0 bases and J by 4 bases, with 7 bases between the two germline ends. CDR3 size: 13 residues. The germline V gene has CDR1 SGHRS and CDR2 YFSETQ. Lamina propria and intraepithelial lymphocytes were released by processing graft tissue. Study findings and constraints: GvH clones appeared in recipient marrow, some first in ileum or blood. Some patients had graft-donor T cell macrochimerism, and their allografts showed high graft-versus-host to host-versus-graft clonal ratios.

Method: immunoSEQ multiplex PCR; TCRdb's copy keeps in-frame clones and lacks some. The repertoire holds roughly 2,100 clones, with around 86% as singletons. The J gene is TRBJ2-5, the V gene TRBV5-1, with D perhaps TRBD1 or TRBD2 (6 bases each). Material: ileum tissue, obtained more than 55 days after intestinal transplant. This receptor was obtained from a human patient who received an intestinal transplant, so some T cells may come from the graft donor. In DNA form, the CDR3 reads TGCGCCAGCAGCTTGGGGGGGGCAGAGACCCAGTACTTC. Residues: CASSLGGAETQYF.